This TCR beta chain was sequenced in a study of cytomegalovirus exposure and HLA in healthy donors (TCRdb year 2017). In terms of the full investigation: An earlier analysis of several hundred of the donors reported 250 to 350 Gb of sequence data and approximately 110 million unique TCR beta sequences from some 180 million T cells. High-throughput TCR immunosequencing, statistical association of individual TCRs with disease status, and machine learning were combined to predict cytomegalovirus infection status. HLA typing included class I and class II loci at four-digit resolution. All discovery cohort repertoires had been generated using a single sequencing platform. The number of donors typed differed by locus, with 629-630 for A, B, C, DRB1 and DQB1, 522 for DQA1, nearly 610 for DPA1, and about 450 for DPB1. Among the roughly 410 genotyped donors, approximately 76% belonged to the genetic ancestry cluster associated with self-reported Caucasian donors. Besides the first cohort of roughly 700 subjects, a separate validation cohort made up of 90 to 150 different subjects was used. Donor age, sex, ethnicity and CMV serostatus were compiled alongside the repertoire data. Genome-wide SNP genotypes for about three fifths of the roughly 700 donors were used in a later genetic analysis, which treated that subset as a discovery cohort. The study profiled the T cell repertoires of about 720 subjects by immunosequencing and related them to cytomegalovirus serostatus. The study aimed to test whether signatures of past pathogen exposure could be identified by cataloging public T cell receptors. Several DR-DQ haplotypes were treated as single units for association and clustering because of strong linkage in the cohort. Among about 400 genotyped donors of the cohort, an average of around 250,000 unique TCR beta nucleotide sequences was sequenced per donor, of which roughly 17% were non-productive. An earlier analysis of 587 of the donors used high-throughput TCR beta sequencing to judge whether each TCR beta V gene segment behaved as functional or pseudogenic. About 310 gigabases of sequencing data and tens of millions of unique TCR sequences were included in an early release covering roughly 700 HLA-typed donors. Rather than using new phenotypic data, the later analysis identified candidate immune exposures from TCR beta sequences and from how often those sequences occurred across donors. To study patterns of TCR occurrence, a later analysis re-analyzed previously published TCR beta repertoires from 650 to 750 donors and added high-resolution HLA genotyping. Overall results and qualifications from the work: A later analysis reported that several top co-occurrence clusters appeared linked to parvovirus B19, influenza, CMV and Epstein-Barr virus. Linkage disequilibrium might explain the correlated functional status among segregating V segments, but an unknown experimental factor could not be ruled out. According to a later analysis, TCR association rates differed among HLA loci, with DRB1 alleles showing the most associated TCRs and HLA-C alleles showing the fewest. In vitro tests confirmed that a few of the cytomegalovirus-associated TCR beta chains recognize cytomegalovirus antigens. A later analysis found that HLA-associated TCR beta chains were more clonally expanded and had lower generation probabilities than equally common non-associated chains. Presence/absence analyses assumed roughly uniform sequencing depth across donors, an assumption that may not hold. Most TCR sequences were seen in very few donors, while some public TCRs were found in many individuals. Compared with the 666-donor mean, donors in an Asian-associated ancestry cluster had fewer N-insertions in productive TCRs, according to a later genetic analysis. A group of highly shared sequence variants was considered likely to be a technical artifact of the sequencing pipeline. An earlier analysis of approximately 530 of the donors showed that most TCR beta V segments appeared in productive rearrangements either about 87% or about 30% of the time, which broadly matched IMGT annotations. The cohort was sequenced for TCR beta chains only, and without alpha or paired-chain data the features that could be detected were limited. In a later analysis, around 17,000 TCR beta sequences were associated with specific HLA alleles at a false discovery rate of 0.05. Because some donors lacked HLA typing at each locus, the association tests relied only on the typed subset. When HLA alleles, especially DR and DQ, strongly co-occurred, attributing TCR associations to individual alleles was difficult. Some IMGT-functional V segments, including TRBV6-2 and TRBV6-3, could not be told apart with the 87-base-pair reads, so those segments were excluded. A later genetic analysis associated a missense DCLRE1C variant with V-gene and J-gene trimming of TCR beta chains, and an independent cohort replicated the association. Cytomegalovirus status was reported to be diagnosed by the classifier with high specificity and sensitivity in both the original and validation cohorts. Because counts were too low, roughly 18 rarely observed V segments, including chromosome 9 orphons, were left out of the earlier analysis of 500 to 650 of the donors. CMV serostatus was the only immune exposure information available for the cohort. A further reported finding was that TCR beta sequences accurately predicted the HLA-A and HLA-B alleles for most subjects in the first cohort. In the study, around 160 TCR beta chains were listed as associated with cytomegalovirus. According to a later analysis, most CMV-associated TCR beta chains appeared to be HLA-restricted, and the HLA associations seemed to be driven largely by CMV exposure. It was suggested by the authors that the approach could potentially be generalized to other disease states and immunological phenotypes.

V is clipped by 5 bases and J by 5 bases, and the sequence between their germline boundaries is 12 bases long. The CDR3 sequence holds 14 residues, the cysteine and phenylalanine included. Kept here is only the CDR3 DNA, which spans 42 bases and is read in frame from base 1. The germline V gene provides CDR1 MNHEY and CDR2 SVGAGI. Libraries were built with the immunoSEQ multiplex PCR assay. For the multiplex PCR, a mixture combining 60 forward primers for TCR Vbeta segments and 13 reverse primers for TCR Jbeta segments was used. The CDR3 region of rearranged TCR beta genes was amplified from genomic DNA by a multiplex PCR assay. Amplified TCR beta libraries were sequenced as 87-base-pair reads on the Illumina HiSeq System. On the study's bioinformatics: Across the roughly 700 repertoires, a later analysis counted about 81 million unique TCR beta chains, roughly 11 million of which were shared by at least two donors. Raw reads were error-corrected and collapsed into unique sequences by a nearest-neighbor algorithm in which closely related sequences were merged to remove PCR and sequencing errors. To assign V, D and J gene segments, CDR3 sequences were aligned to IMGT reference sequences. For a sequence to be retained, at least a six-nucleotide match to both a V gene segment and a J gene segment was required. A rearrangement counted as productive if the CDR3 had no stop codons and remained in frame with V and J, and every other rearrangement counted as non-productive. Following IMGT convention, CDR3 was defined as the stretch from the second conserved V-encoded cysteine to the conserved J-encoded phenylalanine. In an earlier analysis of around 570 of the donors, sequences lacking an unambiguous match to a single V gene segment were excluded. An earlier analysis of about 600 of the donors called V segments functional above 56.7% productive rearrangements and segregating when the between-donor standard deviation exceeded 5%. A statistical classification framework was built for diagnosing cytomegalovirus status from the catalog of TCR beta chain sequences. A later analysis assigned V and J genes by comparing TCR nucleotide sequences with IMGT/GENE-DB human TR gene sequences. Using the TCRdist pipeline, a later analysis assigned CDR3 sequences along with most-parsimonious VDJ recombination scenarios. In a later analysis, each TCR beta chain was defined by its CDR3 amino acid sequence together with its V-gene family, and reads lacking a unique V-gene family were excluded. A later analysis removed roughly 590 highly shared, low-generation-probability nucleotide sequences to deal with suspected cross-contamination and a sequencing artifact. In a later analysis, a clonal expansion index was calculated for each public chain from normalized within-repertoire ranks of inferred template counts. In a later analysis, generation probabilities were computed using a VDJ recombination model fitted to out-of-frame rearrangements, and the results were checked against IGoR. In a later analysis, hypergeometric tests were used to score TCR-TCR, TCR-HLA and TCR-CMV co-occurrence, with a repertoire-size bias correction applied to TCR pairs. False discovery rates were estimated in a later analysis by permuting HLA or CMV assignments 20 times. In a later analysis, co-occurring TCRs were grouped with DBSCAN, and TCRdist sequence similarity was added when clustering was performed within HLA-allele-positive subsets. Co-occurrence clustering excluded repertoires with fewer than 30,000 or more than 120,000 public chains, plus five with anomalous nucleotide sharing. Imported from immuneACCESS, the table was reduced by TCRdb to in-frame sequences with V and J called. These copies leave out some clones; in studies compared against another copy, an unresolved V gene accounts for under half, and the cause of the remainder is not known. V, J and clone size derive from that table, while D and trimming were established from the DNA sequence. The sample profile shows approximately 160,000 clones; 68% of them were found once. 4.5% of the sample is in the top ten clones.

Of note for this clone: Its target antigen remains unknown. Per-nucleotide qualities are absent, and no much larger clonotype sits a single base away.

The cohort consisted of more than 650 healthy bone marrow donors. All cohort members were sampled while nominally healthy, although unrecorded immune exposures were likely present. The donor tested CMV seropositive, placing the donor among the 289 seropositive members of the cohort. Every donor gave a peripheral blood sample, and the peripheral blood mononuclear cells from that sample were used for TCR beta sequencing. The Qiagen DNeasy Blood Extraction Kit was used to extract genomic DNA from the blood cell samples. The rearranged chain carries TRBV6-5 and TRBJ2-2; TRBD2 is a weak D gene call, 6 bases matching. The sequencing sample was made of PBMCs. The clonotype originates from a woman aged 18-35 years in good health and CMV-seropositive. The CDR3 protein sequence reads: CASSPISGTGELFF. In nucleotide form, the sequence is TGTGCCAGCAGTCCCATTAGCGGTACCGGGGAGCTGTTTTTT.